This T cell receptor (beta chain) was documented in a study of blood T cell repertoires in COVID-19. Study-wide background: Samples representing acute and convalescent COVID-19 were sourced from the United States, Italy and Spain. T cells, B-cell-depleted T cells, or PBMCs provided the cDNA or gDNA that served as material.

In the source study's methods: Reference gene primer amplification gave nucleated cell count estimates. The repertoire was sequenced with immunoSEQ multiplex PCR; TCRdb's copy has only in-frame clones and lacks some. From that table come the V and J calls and clone size; the DNA was used to work out D and trimming. This sample has about 130,000 clones, with roughly 83% found just once. Germline values: CDR1 LNHNV, CDR2 YYDKDF (reference sequence). CDR3 length: 13 residues. With 8 bases clipped from V and 4 bases from J, the junction kept 5 bases outside the gene matches. This clone was observed a single time.

Sequenced sample: peripheral blood. The sequence derives from a man aged 40-49 years with active or convalescent COVID-19. The chain links TRBV15 to TRBJ1-1; 9 nucleotides agree with TRBD1. The CDR3 DNA sequence: TGTGCCACCCTGGGACAGGGCGGCACTGAAGCTTTCTTT. This sequence encodes CATLGQGGTEAFF.